This T cell receptor (beta chain) was captured in a study of cytomegalovirus exposure and HLA in healthy donors. Study outcomes and limitations: Reports credit the classifier with highly specific, highly sensitive diagnosis of cytomegalovirus status. Cytomegalovirus association was assigned to over 150 TCR beta chains.

TCRdb's table, derived via immunoSEQ multiplex PCR, lists solely in-frame clones and lacks some. The data show about 130,000 clones, 90% to 97% seen once. The V and J ends lost 0 bases and 5 bases, in that order; junction bases with no gene match: 0. Looked up from germline, CDR1 is SGDLS and CDR2 is YYNGEE. This CDR3 has 15 residues. On this clone: Antigen unknown. The same CDR3 arises from other DNA sequences in this sample as well.

This receptor was identified in a man younger than 35 in good health and CMV-seronegative. Sample: PBMCs. The V and J genes are TRBV9 and TRBJ2-2; 11 positions match TRBD2. This CDR3 reads CASSVGTSGTGELFF. The CDR3 nucleotides are TGTGCCAGCAGCGTAGGGACTAGCGGGACCGGGGAGCTGTTTTTT. The whole variable domain, remainder taken from reference TRBV9 and TRBJ2-2, is DSGVTQTPKHLITATGQRVTLRCSPRSGDLSVYWYQQSLDQGLQFLIQYYNGEERAKGNILERFSAQQFPDLHSELNLSSLELGDSALYFCASSVGTSGTGELFFGEGSRLTVL.